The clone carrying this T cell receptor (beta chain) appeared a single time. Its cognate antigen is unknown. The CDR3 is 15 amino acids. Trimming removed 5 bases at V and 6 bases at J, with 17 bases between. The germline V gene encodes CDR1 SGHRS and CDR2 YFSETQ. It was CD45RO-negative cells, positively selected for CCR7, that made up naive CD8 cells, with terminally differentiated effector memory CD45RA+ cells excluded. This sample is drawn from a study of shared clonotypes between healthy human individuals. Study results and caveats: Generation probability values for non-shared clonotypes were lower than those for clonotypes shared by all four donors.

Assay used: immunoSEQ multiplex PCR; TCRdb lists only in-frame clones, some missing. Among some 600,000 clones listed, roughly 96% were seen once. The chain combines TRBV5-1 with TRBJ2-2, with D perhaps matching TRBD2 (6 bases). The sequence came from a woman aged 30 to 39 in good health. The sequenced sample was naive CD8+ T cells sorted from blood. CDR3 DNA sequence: TGCGCCAGCAGTTCCGATGGAGGGTATGCCGGGGAGCTGTTTTTT. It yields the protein CASSSDGGYAGELFF. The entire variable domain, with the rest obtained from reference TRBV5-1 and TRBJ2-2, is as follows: KAGVTQTPRYLIKTRGQQVTLSCSPISGHRSVSWYQQTPGQGLQFLFEYFSETQRNKGNFPGRFSGRQFSNSRSEMNVSTLELGDSALYLCASSSDGGYAGELFFGEGSRLTVL.